This TCR beta chain derives from a study of graft-versus-host responses after intestinal transplantation. Trimming stripped 4 bases from V and 2 bases from J, with 9 bases between. The CDR3 runs to 13 residues. Germline CDR1 reads SEHNR; CDR2 reads FQNEAQ (reference sequence). A remark on this clone: The antigen is not known.

Whole-study results and caveats: Allografts of one patient group, those with graft-donor T cell macrochimerism, had high graft-versus-host to host-versus-graft clonal ratios. Circulating GvH clone levels at their peak were associated with HvG declines (early post-transplant).

The table came from immunoSEQ multiplex PCR; TCRdb's copy has only in-frame clones and leaves some out. Here the sample spans tens of thousands of clones, roughly 95% being singletons. V gene TRBV7-9 combines with J gene TRBJ2-7, with a weak D call TRBD2 (6 bases). The starting material was unstimulated CD8+ T cells sorted from spleen or lymph node cells, obtained before transplant. The sequence derives from a human donor who was the organ donor for an intestinal transplant. CDR3 amino acids: CASSSSGAYEQYF. The CDR3 DNA follows: TGTGCCAGCAGCTCATCGGGGGCCTACGAGCAGTACTTC.